The rows below give T cell receptor beta chains drawn from one sample of a study of patients and donors after allogeneic stem cell transplantation. From the RT-PCR reads, TCRdb called clonotypes with MiXCR, one entry per CDR3 protein. The table has over 350,000 distinct CDR3 sequences, around 16% seen once. Sequencing was performed on blood, either unsorted or a sorted T cell fraction (not recorded which). Source of these receptors: a human donor who was either an allogeneic HSCT recipient or a stem cell or donor lymphocyte infusion donor (not recorded which). It is not recorded whose cells these are; they may come from a transplant donor. Both conserved end residues are part of each CDR3. The order of the fields is D gene, V gene, J gene, clone size, CDR3 protein, CDR3 DNA. A D gene is named only where the DNA matches it firmly. Expanded clones get a size class; other rows say once, few or many, or leave the size out.

d_gene: TRBD2; v_gene: TRBV9; j_gene: TRBJ2-7; abundance: few; CDR3aa: CASSVETSGYEQYF; CDR3nt: TGTGCCAGCAGCGTAGAAACTAGCGGCTACGAGCAGTACTTC
d_gene: TRBD2; v_gene: TRBV7-2; j_gene: TRBJ2-7; abundance: few; CDR3aa: CASSQETSGVSYEQYF; CDR3nt: TGTGCCAGCAGCCAAGAAACTAGCGGAGTCTCCTACGAGCAGTACTTC
d_gene: -; v_gene: TRBV11-3; j_gene: TRBJ1-6; abundance: few; CDR3aa: CASSFVGGSYNSPLHF; CDR3nt: TGTGCCAGCAGCTTTGTAGGGGGCTCCTATAATTCACCCCTCCACTTT
d_gene: -; v_gene: TRBV9; j_gene: TRBJ1-2; abundance: -; CDR3aa: CASRAPHRPGGYTF; CDR3nt: TGTGCCAGCAGGGCACCCCACAGGCCCGGTGGCTACACCTTC
d_gene: -; v_gene: TRBV27; j_gene: TRBJ1-1; abundance: many; CDR3aa: CASRGNTEAFF; CDR3nt: TGTGCCAGCAGAGGGAACACTGAAGCTTTCTTT
d_gene: -; v_gene: TRBV5-1; j_gene: TRBJ1-1; abundance: -; CDR3aa: CASSSDSFYTEAFF; CDR3nt: TGCGCCAGCAGCTCAGACAGCTTTTACACTGAAGCTTTCTTT
d_gene: TRBD1; v_gene: TRBV10-3; j_gene: TRBJ1-2; abundance: -; CDR3aa: CAINDKDRDGYTF; CDR3nt: TGTGCCATCAACGACAAGGACAGGGACGGCTACACCTTC
d_gene: TRBD1; v_gene: TRBV19; j_gene: TRBJ1-5; abundance: many; CDR3aa: CASSRGQLINQPQHF; CDR3nt: TGTGCCAGTAGTAGGGGACAGCTTATCAATCAGCCCCAGCATTTT
d_gene: -; v_gene: TRBV7-9; j_gene: TRBJ2-5; abundance: few; CDR3aa: CASSLAGAPGTQYF; CDR3nt: TGTGCCAGCAGCTTAGCTGGGGCCCCGGGCACCCAGTACTTC
d_gene: -; v_gene: TRBV5-1; j_gene: TRBJ2-5; abundance: few; CDR3aa: CASSLEGHPGVQETQYF; CDR3nt: TGCGCCAGCAGCTTGGAAGGTCATCCAGGGGTCCAAGAGACCCAGTACTTC
d_gene: -; v_gene: TRBV11-2; j_gene: TRBJ1-2; abundance: few; CDR3aa: CASSLEAHGYTF; CDR3nt: TGTGCCAGCAGCTTAGAGGCTCATGGCTACACCTTC